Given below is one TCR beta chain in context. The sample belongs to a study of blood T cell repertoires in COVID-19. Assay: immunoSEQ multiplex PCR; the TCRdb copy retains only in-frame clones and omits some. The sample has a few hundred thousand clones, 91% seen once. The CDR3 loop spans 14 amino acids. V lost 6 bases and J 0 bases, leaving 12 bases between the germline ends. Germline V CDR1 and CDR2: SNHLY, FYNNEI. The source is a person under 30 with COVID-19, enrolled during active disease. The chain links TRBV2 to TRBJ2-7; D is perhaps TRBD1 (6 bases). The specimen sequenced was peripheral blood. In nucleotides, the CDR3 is TGTGCCAGCAGGGGACACCAGTTCTCCTACGAGCAGTACTTC. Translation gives CASRGHQFSYEQYF.